These T cell receptor beta chains were read from a single sample in a study of post-analysis software for immune sequencing data. TCRdb processed the PCR reads anew with MiXCR; each CDR3 protein has one entry. This table holds fewer than 850,000 distinct CDR3 sequences, roughly 27% found once. The sequenced material came from blood. The receptors come from a girl aged 5-17 years with multiple sclerosis. Both conserved end residues are part of each CDR3. D genes are given only for firm matches. Not all rows give a size; the values are once, few, many and, for expanded clones, a class.

cdr3_length,v_call,clone_size,j_call,d_call,cdr3_aa,cdr3_nt
11,TRBV3-1,few,TRBJ1-2,NA,CAGSSGSGYTF,TGTGCCGGATCCTCAGGGTCTGGCTACACCTTC
13,TRBV20-1,many,TRBJ1-2,TRBD1,CSARVGQTYGYTF,TGCAGTGCCCGAGTGGGACAGACATATGGCTACACCTTC
13,TRBV18,NA,TRBJ2-2,NA,CASLPTSTGELFF,TGTGCCAGCTTACCTACAAGCACCGGGGAGCTGTTTTTT
16,TRBV28,NA,TRBJ2-5,TRBD2,CASRGRRLAVGETQYF,TGTGCCAGCAGGGGCAGGAGGCTAGCGGTGGGAGAGACCCAGTACTTC
17,TRBV18,NA,TRBJ1-4,NA,CASSLWPETNSNERLFF,TGTGCCAGCTCACTTTGGCCAGAAACTAACTCGAATGAAAGACTGTTTTTT
18,TRBV4-1,NA,TRBJ2-4,TRBD2,CASSQGLAATLAKNIQYF,TGCGCCAGCAGCCAAGGGCTAGCGGCGACACTAGCCAAAAACATTCAGTACTTC
14,TRBV10-3,NA,TRBJ2-6,NA,CAISEVPGANVLTF,TGTGCCATCAGCGAGGTCCCTGGGGCCAACGTCCTGACTTTC
12,TRBV20-1,NA,TRBJ2-5,NA,CSASVSGEAQYF,TGCAGTGCTAGTGTTTCAGGAGAGGCCCAGTACTTC
16,TRBV7-2,NA,TRBJ2-1,NA,CASSAYPGTVDNEQFF,TGTGCCAGCAGCGCGTACCCCGGGACGGTAGACAATGAGCAGTTCTTC
15,TRBV20-1,NA,TRBJ2-7,TRBD2,CSAEPSGKSSYEQYF,TGCAGTGCTGAGCCTAGCGGGAAGAGCTCCTACGAGCAGTACTTC
11,TRBV29-1,NA,TRBJ2-3,NA,CSEGSTDTQYF,TGCAGCGAGGGCAGCACAGATACGCAGTATTTT
14,TRBV6-6,NA,TRBJ2-2,NA,CASTGTENTGELFF,TGTGCCAGTACCGGGACGGAGAACACCGGGGAGCTGTTTTTT
16,TRBV20-1,NA,TRBJ2-5,TRBD1,CSANGTPGQGLRTQYF,TGCAGTGCGAATGGGACCCCGGGACAGGGGTTGCGGACCCAGTACTTC
15,TRBV2,few,TRBJ2-2,TRBD1,CASSRDRGRTGELFF,TGTGCCAGCAGCCGGGACAGGGGGCGCACCGGGGAGCTGTTTTTT